The clone carrying this T cell receptor beta chain occurred a few times. Unique molecular identifiers were incorporated when the TCRbeta library was constructed. Using its own MiXCR run on the PCR reads, TCRdb lists one record per CDR3 protein. The table records about 98,000 distinct CDR3 sequences, 7% to 8% of them present only once. V trimming: 4 bases; J trimming: 4 bases; junction bases outside the gene matches: 2. The CDR3 extends over 13 amino acids. Looked up from germline, CDR1 is LNHDA and CDR2 is SQIVND (reference sequence). The data originate from a study of T-cell reconstitution after alpha-beta-depleted transplantation in children.

This TCR derives from a boy between 2 and 10 years old with acute lymphoblastic leukemia, due to receive a stem cell transplant. The chain employs TRBV19 and TRBJ2-7, with 9 bases that match TRBD1. The material sequenced was PBMCs, taken before TCRalphabeta/CD19-depleted stem cell transplant. The CDR3 here is CASSKQGAYEQYF. The CDR3 coding sequence is TGTGCCAGTAGTAAACAGGGGGCTTACGAGCAGTACTTC.